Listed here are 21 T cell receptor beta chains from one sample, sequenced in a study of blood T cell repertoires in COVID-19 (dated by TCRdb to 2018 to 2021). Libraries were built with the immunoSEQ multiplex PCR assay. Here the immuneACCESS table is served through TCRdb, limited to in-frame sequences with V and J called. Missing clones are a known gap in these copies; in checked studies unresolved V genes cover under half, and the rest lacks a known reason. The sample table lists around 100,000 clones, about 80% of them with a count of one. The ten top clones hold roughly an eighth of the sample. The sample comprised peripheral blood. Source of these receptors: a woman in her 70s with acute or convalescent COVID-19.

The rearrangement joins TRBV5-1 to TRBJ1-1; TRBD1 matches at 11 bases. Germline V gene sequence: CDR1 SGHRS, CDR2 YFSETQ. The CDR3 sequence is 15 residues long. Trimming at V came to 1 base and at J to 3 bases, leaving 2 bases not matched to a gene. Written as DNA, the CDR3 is TGCGCCAGCAGCTTGAGGACAGGGGGCGACACTGAAGCTTTCTTT. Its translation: CASSLRTGGDTEAFF.

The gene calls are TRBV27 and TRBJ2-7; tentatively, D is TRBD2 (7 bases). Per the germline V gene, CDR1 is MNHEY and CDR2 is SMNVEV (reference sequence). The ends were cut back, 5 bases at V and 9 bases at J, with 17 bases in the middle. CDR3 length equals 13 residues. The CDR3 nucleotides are TGTGCCAGCAGTCTGCTTCGGGGGGCTATGCAGTACGTC. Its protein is CASSLLRGAMQYV.

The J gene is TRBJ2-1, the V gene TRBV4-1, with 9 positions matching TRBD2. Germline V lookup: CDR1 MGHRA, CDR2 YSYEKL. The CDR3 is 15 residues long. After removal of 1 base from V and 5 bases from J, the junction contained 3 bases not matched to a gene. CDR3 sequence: CASSQAASGNNEQFF. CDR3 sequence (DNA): TGCGCCAGCAGCCAAGCCGCTAGCGGGAACAATGAGCAGTTCTTC.

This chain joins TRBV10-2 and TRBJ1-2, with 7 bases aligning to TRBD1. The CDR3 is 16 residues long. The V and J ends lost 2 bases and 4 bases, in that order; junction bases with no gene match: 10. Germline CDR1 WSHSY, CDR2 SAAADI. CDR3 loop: CASSEPGTAALYGYTF. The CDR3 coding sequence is TGCGCCAGCAGTGAGCCAGGGACAGCCGCACTCTATGGCTACACCTTC.

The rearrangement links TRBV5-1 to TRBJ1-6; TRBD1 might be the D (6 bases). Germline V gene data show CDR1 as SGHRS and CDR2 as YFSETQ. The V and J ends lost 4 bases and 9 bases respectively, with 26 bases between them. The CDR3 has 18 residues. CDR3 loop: CASSLDLSGATKGSPLHF. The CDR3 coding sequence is TGCGCCAGCAGCCTGGACCTCTCAGGGGCTACAAAGGGTTCACCCCTCCACTTT. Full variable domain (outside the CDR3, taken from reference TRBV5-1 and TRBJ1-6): KAGVTQTPRYLIKTRGQQVTLSCSPISGHRSVSWYQQTPGQGLQFLFEYFSETQRNKGNFPGRFSGRQFSNSRSEMNVSTLELGDSALYLCASSLDLSGATKGSPLHFGNGTRLTVT.

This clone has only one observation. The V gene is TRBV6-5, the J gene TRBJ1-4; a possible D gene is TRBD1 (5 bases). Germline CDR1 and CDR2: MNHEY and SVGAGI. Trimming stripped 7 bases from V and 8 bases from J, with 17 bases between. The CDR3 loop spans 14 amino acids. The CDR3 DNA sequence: TGTGCCAGCACCAGGGTGGGGTCGTCGGAAAAACTGTTTTTT. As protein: CASTRVGSSEKLFF.

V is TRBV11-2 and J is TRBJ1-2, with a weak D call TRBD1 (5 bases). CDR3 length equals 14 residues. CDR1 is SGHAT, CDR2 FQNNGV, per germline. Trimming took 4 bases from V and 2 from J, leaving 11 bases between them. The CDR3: CASSSQGGNYGYTF. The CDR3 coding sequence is TGTGCCAGCAGCTCCCAGGGTGGAAACTATGGCTACACCTTC.

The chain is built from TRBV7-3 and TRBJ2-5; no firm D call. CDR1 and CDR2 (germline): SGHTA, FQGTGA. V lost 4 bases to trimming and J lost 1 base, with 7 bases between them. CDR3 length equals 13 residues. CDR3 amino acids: CASSSASQETQYF. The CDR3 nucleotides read TGTGCCAGCAGCTCCGCCAGCCAAGAGACCCAGTACTTC.

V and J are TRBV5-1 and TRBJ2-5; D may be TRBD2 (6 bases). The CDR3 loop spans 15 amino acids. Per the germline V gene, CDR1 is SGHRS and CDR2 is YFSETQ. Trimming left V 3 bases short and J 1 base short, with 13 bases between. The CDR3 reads CASSSSGGFQETQYF. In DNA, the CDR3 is TGCGCCAGCAGCTCCAGTGGAGGGTTCCAAGAGACCCAGTACTTC.

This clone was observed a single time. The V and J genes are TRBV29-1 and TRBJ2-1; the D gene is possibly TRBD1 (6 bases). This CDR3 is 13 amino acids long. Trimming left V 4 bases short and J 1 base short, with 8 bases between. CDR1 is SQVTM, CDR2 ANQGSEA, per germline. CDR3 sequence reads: CSVGQASYNEQFF. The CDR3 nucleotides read TGCAGCGTTGGACAGGCTTCCTACAATGAGCAGTTCTTC.

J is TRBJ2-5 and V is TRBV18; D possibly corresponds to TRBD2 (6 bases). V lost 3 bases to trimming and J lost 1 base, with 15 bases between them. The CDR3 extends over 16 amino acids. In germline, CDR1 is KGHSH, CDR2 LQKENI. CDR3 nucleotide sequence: TGTGCCAGCTCACCGCCACTAGCCAACTTCCAAGAGACCCAGTACTTC. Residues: CASSPPLANFQETQYF.

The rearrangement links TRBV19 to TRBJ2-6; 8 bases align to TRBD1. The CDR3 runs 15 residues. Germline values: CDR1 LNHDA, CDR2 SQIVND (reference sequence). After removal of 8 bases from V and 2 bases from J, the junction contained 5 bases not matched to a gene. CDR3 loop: CASYDRGTGANVLTF. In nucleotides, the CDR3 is TGTGCCAGTTACGACAGGGGAACTGGGGCCAACGTCCTGACTTTC.

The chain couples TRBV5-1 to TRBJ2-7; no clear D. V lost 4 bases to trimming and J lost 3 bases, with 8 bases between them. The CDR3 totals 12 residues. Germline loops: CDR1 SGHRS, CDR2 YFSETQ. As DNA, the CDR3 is TGCGCCAGCAGCGGAACAGACTACGAGCAGTACGTC. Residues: CASSGTDYEQYV.

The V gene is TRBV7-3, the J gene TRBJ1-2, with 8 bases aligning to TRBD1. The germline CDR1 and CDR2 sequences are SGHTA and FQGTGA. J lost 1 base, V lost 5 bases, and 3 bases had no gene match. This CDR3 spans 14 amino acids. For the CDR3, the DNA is TGTGCCAGCAGCCTGACAGGGGATAACTATGGCTACACCTTC. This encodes CASSLTGDNYGYTF.

CDR3 DNA sequence: TGTGCCAGCAGTGAGCGGGAAGGCCTGGGAAAACTGTTTTTT. Protein product: CASSEREGLGKLFF. J is TRBJ1-4 and V is TRBV6-1; D is ambiguous. V was pared by 3 bases and J by 10 bases, with 15 bases between. The CDR3 contains 14 residues. Germline V gene lookup returns CDR1 MNHNS and CDR2 SASEGT.

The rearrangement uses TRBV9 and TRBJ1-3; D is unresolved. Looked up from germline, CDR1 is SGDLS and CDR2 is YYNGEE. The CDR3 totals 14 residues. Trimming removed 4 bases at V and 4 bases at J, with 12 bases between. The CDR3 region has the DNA TGTGCCAGCAGCCCAACATATGCCGGAAACACCATATATTTT. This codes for CASSPTYAGNTIYF.

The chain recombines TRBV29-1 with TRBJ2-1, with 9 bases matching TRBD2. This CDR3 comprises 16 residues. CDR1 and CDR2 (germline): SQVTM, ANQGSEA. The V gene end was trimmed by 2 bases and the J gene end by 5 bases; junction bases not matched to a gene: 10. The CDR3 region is CSVEPHAGGPHNEQFF. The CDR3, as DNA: TGCAGCGTTGAACCCCACGCGGGGGGGCCCCACAATGAGCAGTTCTTC.

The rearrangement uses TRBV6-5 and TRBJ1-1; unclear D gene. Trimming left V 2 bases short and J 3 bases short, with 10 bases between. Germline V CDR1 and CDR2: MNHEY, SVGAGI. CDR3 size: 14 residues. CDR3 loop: CASSYRPRDTEAFF. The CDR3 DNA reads TGTGCCAGCAGTTACAGACCCCGGGACACTGAAGCTTTCTTT.

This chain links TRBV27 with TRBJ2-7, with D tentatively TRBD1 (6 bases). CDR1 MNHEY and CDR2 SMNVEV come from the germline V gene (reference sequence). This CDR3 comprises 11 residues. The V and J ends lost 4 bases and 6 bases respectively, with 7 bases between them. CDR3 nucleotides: TGTGCCAGCAGTTGGGGGCTCGAGCAGTACTTC. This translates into CASSWGLEQYF.

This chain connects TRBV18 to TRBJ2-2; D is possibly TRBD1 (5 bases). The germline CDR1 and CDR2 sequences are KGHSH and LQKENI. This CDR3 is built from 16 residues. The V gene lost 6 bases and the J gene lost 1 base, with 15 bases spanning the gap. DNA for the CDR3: TGTGCCAGCTCTTCACGCGAGACAGAGAACACCGGGGAGCTGTTTTTT. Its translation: CASSSRETENTGELFF.

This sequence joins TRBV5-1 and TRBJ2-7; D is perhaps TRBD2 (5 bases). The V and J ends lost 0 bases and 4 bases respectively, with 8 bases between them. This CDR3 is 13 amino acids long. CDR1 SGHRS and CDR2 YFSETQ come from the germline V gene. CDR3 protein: CASSLASGYEQYV. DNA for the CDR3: TGCGCCAGCAGCTTGGCCTCGGGGTACGAGCAGTACGTC.